The 13 T cell receptor beta chains given below trace back to one sample, sequenced in a study of blood T cell repertoires in COVID-19. TCRdb's table, derived via immunoSEQ multiplex PCR, lists solely in-frame clones and lacks some. In the table there are about 140,000 clones, over 85% of which are singletons. Source material: peripheral blood. The receptors were gathered from a human donor in a cohort sampled during active COVID-19.

This clone was seen a few times. The rearrangement joins TRBV10-3 to TRBJ1-6; D unresolved. The V gene lost 4 bases and the J gene lost 3 bases, with 7 bases spanning the gap. The germline gives CDR1 ENHRY, CDR2 SYGVKD. This CDR3 has 14 amino acids. This CDR3 is CAISGGNYNSPLHF. CDR3 sequence (DNA): TGTGCCATCAGTGGAGGGAACTATAATTCACCCCTCCACTTT.

The genes are TRBV5-4 and TRBJ2-7; 7 bases are shared with TRBD2. This CDR3 contains 15 residues. CDR1 and CDR2 (germline): SGHNT, YYREEE (reference sequence). V gave up 0 bases and J gave up 5 bases; unmatched junction bases: 8. CDR3 amino acids: CASSLAGGVRDEQYF. The CDR3 bases are TGTGCCAGCAGCTTGGCGGGGGGAGTTCGTGACGAGCAGTACTTC. Together with reference TRBV5-4 and TRBJ2-7, the CDR3 gives the full variable domain: ETGVTQSPTHLIKTRGQQVTLRCSSQSGHNTVSWYQQALGQGPQFIFQYYREEENGRGNFPPRFSGLQFPNYSSELNVNALELDDSALYLCASSLAGGVRDEQYFGPGTRLTVT.

The chain couples TRBV2 to TRBJ2-7, with D possibly TRBD1 on 5 matching bases. V was clipped by 4 bases and J by 3 bases, with 13 bases between them. CDR3 size: 14 residues. Looked up from germline, CDR1 is SNHLY and CDR2 is FYNNEI. CDR3 in amino acids: CASSVSRESYEQYF. For the CDR3, the DNA is TGTGCCAGCAGTGTTTCCAGGGAAAGCTACGAGCAGTACTTC.

The chain joins TRBV9 to TRBJ1-1, with unresolved D. Germline V gene data show CDR1 as SGDLS and CDR2 as YYNGEE. V dropped 4 bases and J dropped 0 bases, with 7 bases sitting between them. The CDR3 is 13 residues long. The CDR3 spells CASSQEVNTEAFF. In DNA form, the CDR3 reads TGTGCCAGCAGCCAGGAAGTGAACACTGAAGCTTTCTTT.

The rearrangement uses TRBV23-1 and TRBJ2-3; 8 bases are shared with TRBD1. TRBV23-1 is filed as an ORF, its function uncertain. The CDR3 sequence is 15 residues long. The V gene end was trimmed by 1 base and the J gene end by 6 bases; junction bases not matched to a gene: 6. CDR3 region: CASSQLDREGDTQYF. Written as DNA, the CDR3 is TGCGCCAGCAGTCAATTGGACAGGGAAGGGGATACGCAGTATTTT.

The rearrangement joins TRBV29-1 to TRBJ2-6; no definite D call. The CDR3 has 14 amino acids. Trimming left V 4 bases short and J 0 bases short, with 7 bases between. CDR1 and CDR2 (germline): SQVTM, ANQGSEA. The DNA of the CDR3 is TGCAGCGTTGGTCAGAACTCTGGGGCCAACGTCCTGACTTTC. It yields the protein CSVGQNSGANVLTF.

The chain links TRBV25-1 to TRBJ2-5, with D maybe TRBD1 (5 bases). Germline CDR1 MGHDK, CDR2 SYGVNS. This CDR3 has 13 residues. Between the trimmed V and J ends, which lost 8 bases and 1 base, there was a span of 11 bases. CDR3 region: CASGAFPQETQYF. The DNA for the CDR3 is TGTGCCAGCGGGGCCTTCCCCCAAGAGACCCAGTACTTC.

In DNA form, the CDR3 reads TGTGCCAGCAGCATTCAGGGTCTCTACGAGCAGTACTTC. It specifies CASSIQGLYEQYF. The chain is built from TRBV6-5 and TRBJ2-7; D might be TRBD1 (5 bases). CDR1 and CDR2 (germline): MNHEY, SVGAGI. This CDR3 contains 13 residues. V dropped 6 bases and J dropped 3 bases, with 12 bases sitting between them.

The chain links TRBV5-1 to TRBJ1-1; a possible D gene is TRBD1 (5 bases). The germline V gene encodes CDR1 SGHRS and CDR2 YFSETQ. The CDR3 has 15 amino acids. V shed 4 bases and J shed 0 bases, with 13 bases lying between them. Written as DNA, the CDR3 is TGCGCCAGCAGCCCAGAGGCGGGGCTGAACACTGAAGCTTTCTTT. This sequence encodes CASSPEAGLNTEAFF.

The rearrangement uses TRBV19 and TRBJ1-1; 7 nucleotides match TRBD1. Germline V CDR1 and CDR2: LNHDA, SQIVND (reference sequence). The V segment lost 9 bases and the J segment 0 bases; nucleotides outside the gene matches: 4. The CDR3 runs 13 residues. CDR3: CASLGQLNTEAFF. The CDR3 DNA sequence: TGTGCCAGCCTGGGACAGCTGAACACTGAAGCTTTCTTT.

This clone appeared once. The V call is TRBV7-2, the J call TRBJ1-3, with TRBD1 as a possible D gene (6 bases). This CDR3 contains 15 residues. Germline-derived CDR1 and CDR2 are SGHTA and FQGNSA. Trimming removed 5 bases from V and 2 bases from J, with 13 bases in between. The CDR3 DNA sequence: TGTGCCAGCAGCGCAACACAGGGCGCTGGAAACACCATATATTTT. Its protein is CASSATQGAGNTIYF.

This chain connects TRBV29-1 to TRBJ1-2; 10 positions agree with TRBD1. With 6 bases clipped from V and 4 bases from J, the junction kept 8 bases outside the gene matches. This CDR3 comprises 14 residues. Germline V gene lookup returns CDR1 SQVTM and CDR2 ANQGSEA. Written as DNA, the CDR3 is TGCAGCGTAGATCGGGACAGGGGAGGCTATGGCTACACCTTC. Encoded protein: CSVDRDRGGYGYTF.

In this sample, this clone turned up a few times. The gene calls are TRBV2 and TRBJ1-5, with D possibly being TRBD1 (5 bases). The V end was cut by 2 bases, the J end by 6 bases, with 11 bases between. Germline V CDR1 and CDR2: SNHLY, FYNNEI. CDR3 length equals 14 residues. This CDR3 is CASSEQGRTQPQHF. The CDR3 DNA follows: TGTGCCAGCAGTGAACAGGGTAGGACTCAGCCCCAGCATTTT.